This T cell receptor beta chain appears in the sequencing data of a study of cytomegalovirus exposure and HLA in healthy donors. As for the study in general: Findings of an earlier analysis included 110 million or so unique TCR beta sequences from 200 million or so T cells. Study outcomes and limitations: Per published reports, the classifier diagnosed cytomegalovirus status with high specificity and sensitivity. For presence/absence analyses, sequencing depth was assumed to be roughly uniform across donors.

Regarding this clone: The antigen remains undetermined.

The PCR made use of 60 Vbeta and 13 Jbeta primers. Profiled with immunoSEQ multiplex PCR; TCRdb holds only in-frame clones, not every one. The data contain some 150,000 clones, around 86% of them singletons. The study sampled nominally healthy donors, though unrecorded immune exposures were likely. With 3 bases removed from V and 0 bases from J, the gap between germline ends came to 21 bases. Germline CDR1 reads KGHSH; CDR2 reads LQKENI. This CDR3 has 19 residues. The genes are TRBV18 and TRBJ2-1; TRBD2 is a possible D gene (6 bases). The receptor was isolated from a woman aged 30 to 39 in good health and CMV-seronegative. Sequenced material: PBMCs. The DNA of the CDR3 is TGTGCCAGCTCACCGAGAACACAGGTCCCGCGGGACTCCTACAATGAGCAGTTCTTC. It codes for CASSPRTQVPRDSYNEQFF.